This TCR beta chain was observed in a study of blood T cell repertoires in COVID-19. In the authors' methods: It was from reference gene primer amplification that nucleated cell counts were estimated. Data came from immunoSEQ multiplex PCR; TCRdb stores just in-frame clones and leaves some out. V, J and clone size are those of that table, while D and trimming were read from the DNA. The data hold some 250,000 clones, with around 92% observed a single time. This CDR3 region has 13 residues. Germline values: CDR1 SNHLY, CDR2 FYNNEI. The V gene lost 6 bases and the J gene lost 1 base, with 9 bases spanning the gap.

The V gene is TRBV2, the J gene TRBJ1-1, with TRBD1 as a possible D gene (5 bases). Sequencing used PBMCs or T cells enriched from blood (not recorded which). The receptor comes from a woman in her thirties with acute COVID-19. The chain's CDR3 is CASRKTENTEAFF. The CDR3, as DNA: TGTGCCAGCAGAAAGACAGAGAACACTGAAGCTTTCTTT. The whole variable domain, filled in from reference TRBV2 and TRBJ1-1, reads EPEVTQTPSHQVTQMGQEVILRCVPISNHLYFYWYRQILGQKVEFLVSFYNNEISEKSEIFDDQFSVERPDGSNFTLKIRSTKLEDSAMYFCASRKTENTEAFFGQGTRLTVV.